This is a list of T cell receptor beta chains from one sample in a study of early T cells in non-severe SARS-CoV-2 infection. TCRdb reanalysed the 5' RACE reads using MiXCR and keeps one entry per CDR3 protein. The table lists tens of thousands of distinct CDR3 sequences, over 6% of them singletons. The sequenced material came from whole blood. These receptor sequences come from an adult who was a healthcare worker with PCR-confirmed SARS-CoV-2 infection or an uninfected control (not recorded which). The CDR3 runs from the conserved cysteine through the conserved F or W. A D gene is named only where the DNA matches it firmly. Size values are once, few and many counts, or a class for expanded clones, and some rows have none.

J gene: TRBJ1-5; clone size: many; D gene: -; V gene: TRBV7-9; CDR3 DNA: TGTGCCAGCAGGCTCTCCGGGAAGGGTCAGCCCCAGCATTTT; CDR3 protein: CASRLSGKGQPQHF
J gene: TRBJ1-2; clone size: few; D gene: -; V gene: TRBV6-5; CDR3 DNA: TGTGCCAGCGGAGGGACGACCCGTGGCTACACCTTC; CDR3 protein: CASGGTTRGYTF
J gene: TRBJ2-7; clone size: few; D gene: TRBD1; V gene: TRBV5-4; CDR3 DNA: TGTGCCAGCAGCCCTACAGGGGAATTCGTCCACGAGCAGTACTTC; CDR3 protein: CASSPTGEFVHEQYF
J gene: TRBJ2-5; clone size: many; D gene: -; V gene: TRBV28; CDR3 DNA: TGTGCCAGCAGTTTCAGCGGACGGGGGCCTTCCACGACCCAGTACTTC; CDR3 protein: CASSFSGRGPSTTQYF
J gene: TRBJ2-1; clone size: few; D gene: TRBD2; V gene: TRBV29-1; CDR3 DNA: TGCAGCGTTGGAGGTCTAGCGGGGGGCCGGAACAATGAGCAGTTCTTC; CDR3 protein: CSVGGLAGGRNNEQFF
J gene: TRBJ2-5; clone size: -; D gene: -; V gene: TRBV7-8; CDR3 DNA: TGTGCCAGCAGCGCCACCCTCGGGGTCCAAGAGACCCAGTACTTC; CDR3 protein: CASSATLGVQETQYF
J gene: TRBJ2-7; clone size: -; D gene: -; V gene: TRBV5-1; CDR3 DNA: TGCGCCAGCGGACCGACAGGCACAGTCTCCTACGAGCAGTACTTC; CDR3 protein: CASGPTGTVSYEQYF
J gene: TRBJ2-3; clone size: many; D gene: -; V gene: TRBV7-9; CDR3 DNA: TGTGCCAGCAGCTTAGTGAGGGCGGCAGGTTTGGCAGATACGCAGTATTTT; CDR3 protein: CASSLVRAAGLADTQYF
J gene: TRBJ1-1; clone size: many; D gene: -; V gene: TRBV4-1; CDR3 DNA: TGCGCCAGCAGCCAAGATCACCAGCTGAACACTGAAGCTTTCTTT; CDR3 protein: CASSQDHQLNTEAFF
J gene: TRBJ1-1; clone size: many; D gene: -; V gene: TRBV5-6; CDR3 DNA: TGTGCCAGCAGCTTGGGACACGTAAGGGGCGGAACTGAAGCTTTCTTT; CDR3 protein: CASSLGHVRGGTEAFF
J gene: TRBJ2-7; clone size: many; D gene: -; V gene: TRBV7-9; CDR3 DNA: TGTGCCAGCAGCTTTCGGCCCTACGAGCAGTACTTC; CDR3 protein: CASSFRPYEQYF
J gene: TRBJ1-2; clone size: many; D gene: -; V gene: TRBV12-3/TRBV12-4; CDR3 DNA: TGTGCCAGCAGTTTAGCAGTGGGCTATGGCTACACCTTC; CDR3 protein: CASSLAVGYGYTF
J gene: TRBJ2-2; clone size: -; D gene: TRBD1; V gene: TRBV7-6; CDR3 DNA: TGTGCCAGCAGCTTAGCGGGCGGGACAGGGGGATCCGGGGAGCTGTTTTTT; CDR3 protein: CASSLAGGTGGSGELFF
J gene: TRBJ1-1; clone size: many; D gene: -; V gene: TRBV12-3/TRBV12-4; CDR3 DNA: TGTGCCAGCAGTTTAGGGGGACGAAAAACTGAAGCTTTCTTT; CDR3 protein: CASSLGGRKTEAFF
J gene: TRBJ2-3; clone size: many; D gene: -; V gene: TRBV6-5; CDR3 DNA: TGTGCCAGCAGTTACTCCATAGACCCCGAGTCTGTCACAGATACGCAGTATTTT; CDR3 protein: CASSYSIDPESVTDTQYF
J gene: TRBJ2-7; clone size: -; D gene: TRBD1; V gene: TRBV12-3/TRBV12-4; CDR3 DNA: TGTGCCAGCAGTCGGACAGGGGACTACGAGCAGTACTTC; CDR3 protein: CASSRTGDYEQYF
J gene: TRBJ2-5; clone size: many; D gene: -; V gene: TRBV10-2; CDR3 DNA: TGCGCCAGCAGTGATGAGAGGGGGGGAAACCAAGAGACCCAGTACTTC; CDR3 protein: CASSDERGGNQETQYF
J gene: TRBJ1-2; clone size: many; D gene: -; V gene: TRBV7-2; CDR3 DNA: TGTGCCAGCAGCTCGGACGTCCACTATGGCTACACCTTC; CDR3 protein: CASSSDVHYGYTF
J gene: TRBJ2-7; clone size: many; D gene: TRBD1; V gene: TRBV20-1; CDR3 DNA: TGCAGTGCTACTAACCCGGGACAGGGCTCCTACGAGCAGTACTTC; CDR3 protein: CSATNPGQGSYEQYF
J gene: TRBJ2-3; clone size: many; D gene: -; V gene: TRBV11-3; CDR3 DNA: TGTGCCAGCAGCATTTCGCTGGCAGATACGCAGTATTTT; CDR3 protein: CASSISLADTQYF
J gene: TRBJ1-3; clone size: many; D gene: -; V gene: TRBV29-1; CDR3 DNA: TGCAGCGTGTACCTCTCTGGAAACACCATATATTTT; CDR3 protein: CSVYLSGNTIYF
J gene: TRBJ2-1; clone size: -; D gene: TRBD2; V gene: TRBV12-3/TRBV12-4; CDR3 DNA: TGTGCCAGCAGTCCGGGACTAGGCCTAATTGAGCAGTTCTTC; CDR3 protein: CASSPGLGLIEQFF
J gene: TRBJ2-4; clone size: -; D gene: -; V gene: TRBV29-1; CDR3 DNA: TGCAGCGTTGAGGTTCGGGGGGCCAACATTCAGTACTTC; CDR3 protein: CSVEVRGANIQYF
J gene: TRBJ2-3; clone size: many; D gene: TRBD2; V gene: TRBV7-6; CDR3 DNA: TGTGCCAGCAGCTCCGGACTAGCGGGCCTCTCGGCAGATACGCAGTATTTT; CDR3 protein: CASSSGLAGLSADTQYF
J gene: TRBJ2-7; clone size: few; D gene: TRBD1; V gene: TRBV19; CDR3 DNA: TGTGCCAGTAGTCCGGTTCGACAGGGGGCTTACGAGCAGTACTTC; CDR3 protein: CASSPVRQGAYEQYF
J gene: TRBJ2-1; clone size: -; D gene: TRBD2; V gene: TRBV12-3/TRBV12-4; CDR3 DNA: TGTGCCAGCAGTCCCGGGACTAGCGGGGAGGATGAGCAGTTCTTC; CDR3 protein: CASSPGTSGEDEQFF
J gene: TRBJ2-1; clone size: few; D gene: -; V gene: TRBV3-1; CDR3 DNA: TGTGCCAGCAGCCACGGACACCTCTCCTACAATGAGCAGTTCTTC; CDR3 protein: CASSHGHLSYNEQFF
J gene: TRBJ2-6; clone size: few; D gene: -; V gene: TRBV18; CDR3 DNA: TGTGCCAGTCAAAATCAGGCGGGGGCCAACGTCCTGACTTTC; CDR3 protein: CASQNQAGANVLTF
J gene: TRBJ2-7; clone size: few; D gene: TRBD2; V gene: TRBV7-2; CDR3 DNA: TGTGCCAGCAGCGCCGGTGGAAGCGGGGGCTACGAGCAGTACTTC; CDR3 protein: CASSAGGSGGYEQYF
J gene: TRBJ1-2; clone size: few; D gene: TRBD1; V gene: TRBV5-4; CDR3 DNA: TGTGCCAGCAGCGGAAGACAGGGTGAATATGGCTACACCTTC; CDR3 protein: CASSGRQGEYGYTF
J gene: TRBJ2-1; clone size: many; D gene: TRBD1; V gene: TRBV6-2/TRBV6-3; CDR3 DNA: TGTGCCAGCAGTTCCCGGGACAGGGCGTACAATGAGCAGTTCTTC; CDR3 protein: CASSSRDRAYNEQFF
J gene: TRBJ2-2; clone size: many; D gene: -; V gene: TRBV12-3/TRBV12-4; CDR3 DNA: TGTGCCAGCAGCCCCTTCTCCGGGGGTGGCGGGGAGCTGTTTTTT; CDR3 protein: CASSPFSGGGGELFF
J gene: TRBJ1-5; clone size: -; D gene: -; V gene: TRBV10-1; CDR3 DNA: TGCGCCAGCAGTGCGGGGACCCAGCCCCAGCATTTT; CDR3 protein: CASSAGTQPQHF
J gene: TRBJ2-1; clone size: few; D gene: -; V gene: TRBV6-2/TRBV6-3; CDR3 DNA: TGTGCCAGCAGTTACGGTCTCTACAATGAGCAGTTCTTC; CDR3 protein: CASSYGLYNEQFF
J gene: TRBJ1-2; clone size: few; D gene: -; V gene: TRBV12-3/TRBV12-4; CDR3 DNA: TGTGCCAGCAGTTTAGCGACAGGCGACAACTATGGCTACACCTTC; CDR3 protein: CASSLATGDNYGYTF
J gene: TRBJ2-5; clone size: -; D gene: -; V gene: TRBV30; CDR3 DNA: TGTGCCTGGAGTGTAAGACACAACCAAGAGACCCAGTACTTC; CDR3 protein: CAWSVRHNQETQYF
J gene: TRBJ1-3; clone size: few; D gene: -; V gene: TRBV6-5; CDR3 DNA: TGTGCCAGCAGTTACTCAGGACAGCGCCTATCTGGAAACACCATATATTTT; CDR3 protein: CASSYSGQRLSGNTIYF
J gene: TRBJ2-5; clone size: few; D gene: -; V gene: TRBV2; CDR3 DNA: TGTGCCAGCAGGAGGGTCCTAGAGACCCAGTACTTC; CDR3 protein: CASRRVLETQYF
J gene: TRBJ1-1; clone size: -; D gene: -; V gene: TRBV12-3/TRBV12-4; CDR3 DNA: TGTGCCAGCAGCCCAGTCCAGAACACTGAAGCTTTCTTT; CDR3 protein: CASSPVQNTEAFF
J gene: TRBJ1-2; clone size: many; D gene: -; V gene: TRBV6-6; CDR3 DNA: TGTGCCAGCAGTATCAACAACTATGGCTACACCTTC; CDR3 protein: CASSINNYGYTF
J gene: TRBJ2-5; clone size: -; D gene: -; V gene: TRBV5-4; CDR3 DNA: TGTGCCAGCAGCTTGCGGGGGTCCCAAGAGACCCAGTACTTC; CDR3 protein: CASSLRGSQETQYF
J gene: TRBJ2-5; clone size: many; D gene: -; V gene: TRBV7-3; CDR3 DNA: TGTGCCAGCAGCTTAGTCGGTCAAGAGACCCAGTACTTC; CDR3 protein: CASSLVGQETQYF
J gene: TRBJ1-3; clone size: -; D gene: -; V gene: TRBV6-5; CDR3 DNA: TGTGCCAGCAGTTCCCACAGGGGAAACACCATATATTTT; CDR3 protein: CASSSHRGNTIYF
J gene: TRBJ2-7; clone size: -; D gene: -; V gene: TRBV5-1; CDR3 DNA: TGCGCCAGCGGCCGGGACGGCGCCTACGAGCAGTACTTC; CDR3 protein: CASGRDGAYEQYF
J gene: TRBJ1-1; clone size: -; D gene: -; V gene: TRBV20-1; CDR3 DNA: TGCAGTGCTATACCCTATCGATATGAAGCTTTCTTT; CDR3 protein: CSAIPYRYEAFF
J gene: TRBJ1-2; clone size: few; D gene: -; V gene: TRBV6-5; CDR3 DNA: TGTGCCAGCAGTAGTATCAGCGCCTATGGCTACACCTTC; CDR3 protein: CASSSISAYGYTF
J gene: TRBJ1-2; clone size: few; D gene: TRBD1; V gene: TRBV14; CDR3 DNA: TGTGCCAGCAGCCAAGATGGCAGGGGGCACTATGGCTACACCTTC; CDR3 protein: CASSQDGRGHYGYTF